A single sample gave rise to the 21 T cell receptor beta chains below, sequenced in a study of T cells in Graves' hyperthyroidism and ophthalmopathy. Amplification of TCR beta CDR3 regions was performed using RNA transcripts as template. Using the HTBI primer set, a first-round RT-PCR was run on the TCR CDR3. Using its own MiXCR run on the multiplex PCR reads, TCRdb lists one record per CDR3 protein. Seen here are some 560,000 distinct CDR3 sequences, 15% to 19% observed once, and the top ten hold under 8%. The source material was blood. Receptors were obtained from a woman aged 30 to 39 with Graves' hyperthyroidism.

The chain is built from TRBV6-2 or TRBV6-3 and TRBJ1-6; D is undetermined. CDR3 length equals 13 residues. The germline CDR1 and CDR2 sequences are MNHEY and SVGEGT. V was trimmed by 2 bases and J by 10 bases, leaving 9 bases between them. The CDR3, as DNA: TGTGCCAGCAGTTACGCGGGGAGCTCACCCCTCCACTTT. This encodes CASSYAGSSPLHF.

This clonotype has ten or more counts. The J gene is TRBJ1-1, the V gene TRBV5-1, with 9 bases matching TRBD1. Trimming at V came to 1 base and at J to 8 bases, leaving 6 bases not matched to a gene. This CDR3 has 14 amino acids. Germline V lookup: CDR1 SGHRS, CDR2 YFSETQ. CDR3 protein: CASSLPKDRGEAFF. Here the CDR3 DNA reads TGCGCCAGCAGCTTGCCCAAAGACAGGGGGGAAGCTTTCTTT.

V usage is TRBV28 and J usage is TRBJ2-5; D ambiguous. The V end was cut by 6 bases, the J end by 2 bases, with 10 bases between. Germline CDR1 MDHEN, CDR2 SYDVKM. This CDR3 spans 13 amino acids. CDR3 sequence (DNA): TGTGCCAGCAGGGAAGGCTTTCAAGAGACCCAGTACTTC. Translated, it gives CASREGFQETQYF.

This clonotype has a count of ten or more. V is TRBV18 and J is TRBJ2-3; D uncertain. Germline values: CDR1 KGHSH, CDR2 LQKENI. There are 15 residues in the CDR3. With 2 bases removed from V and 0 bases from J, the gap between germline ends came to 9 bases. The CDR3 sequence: CASSPNELSTDTQYF. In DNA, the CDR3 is TGTGCCAGCTCACCAAACGAGTTAAGCACAGATACGCAGTATTTT.

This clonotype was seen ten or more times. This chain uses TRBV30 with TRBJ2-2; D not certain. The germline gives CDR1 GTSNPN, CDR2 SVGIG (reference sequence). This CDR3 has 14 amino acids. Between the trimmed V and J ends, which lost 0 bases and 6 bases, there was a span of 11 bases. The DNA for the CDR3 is TGTGCCTGGAGTGTACGAGGCGCCGCCGGGGAGCTGTTTTTT. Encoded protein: CAWSVRGAAGELFF.

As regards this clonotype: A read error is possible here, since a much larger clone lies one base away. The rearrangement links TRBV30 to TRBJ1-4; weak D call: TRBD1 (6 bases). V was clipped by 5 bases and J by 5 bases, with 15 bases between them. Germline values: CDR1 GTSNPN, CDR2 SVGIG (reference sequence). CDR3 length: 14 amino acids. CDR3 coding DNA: TGTGCCTGGGGTTCGGGGGGCGCCAATGAAAAACTGTTTTTT. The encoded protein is CAWGSGGANEKLFF. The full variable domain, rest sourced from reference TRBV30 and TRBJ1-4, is SQTIHQWPATLVQPVGSPLSLECTVEGTSNPNLYWYRQAAGRGLQLLFYSVGIGQISSEVPQNLSASRPQDRQFILSSKKLLLSDSGFYLCAWGSGGANEKLFFGSGTQLSVL.

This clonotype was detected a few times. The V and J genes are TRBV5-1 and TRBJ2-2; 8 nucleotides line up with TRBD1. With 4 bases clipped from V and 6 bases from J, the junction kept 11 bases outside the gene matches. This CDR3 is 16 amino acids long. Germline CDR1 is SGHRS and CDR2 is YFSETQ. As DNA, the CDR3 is TGCGCCAGCAGCCCGCGGACAGGGTTTAGCTCCGGGGAGCTGTTTTTT. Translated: CASSPRTGFSSGELFF.

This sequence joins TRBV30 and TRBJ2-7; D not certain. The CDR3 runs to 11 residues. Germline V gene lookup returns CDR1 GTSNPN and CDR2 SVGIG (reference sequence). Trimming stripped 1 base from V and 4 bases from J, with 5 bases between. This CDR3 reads CAWSAQYEQYF. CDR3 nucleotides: TGTGCCTGGAGTGCCCAGTACGAGCAGTACTTC. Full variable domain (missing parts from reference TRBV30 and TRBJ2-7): SQTIHQWPATLVQPVGSPLSLECTVEGTSNPNLYWYRQAAGRGLQLLFYSVGIGQISSEVPQNLSASRPQDRQFILSSKKLLLSDSGFYLCAWSAQYEQYFGPGTRLTVT.

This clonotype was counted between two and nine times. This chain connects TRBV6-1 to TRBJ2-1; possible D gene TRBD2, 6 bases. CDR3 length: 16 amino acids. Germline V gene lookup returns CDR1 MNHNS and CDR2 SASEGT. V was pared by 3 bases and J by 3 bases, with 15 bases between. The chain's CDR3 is CASSDFGGRGYNEQFF. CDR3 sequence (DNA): TGTGCCAGCAGTGATTTCGGGGGTAGGGGCTACAATGAGCAGTTCTTC.

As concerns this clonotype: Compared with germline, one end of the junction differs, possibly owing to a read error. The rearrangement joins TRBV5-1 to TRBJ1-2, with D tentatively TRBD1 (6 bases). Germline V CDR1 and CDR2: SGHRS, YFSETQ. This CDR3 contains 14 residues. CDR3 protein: CARSGGGPDYGYTF. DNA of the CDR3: TGCGCCCGCAGCGGGGGGGGGCCGGACTATGGCTACACCTTC.

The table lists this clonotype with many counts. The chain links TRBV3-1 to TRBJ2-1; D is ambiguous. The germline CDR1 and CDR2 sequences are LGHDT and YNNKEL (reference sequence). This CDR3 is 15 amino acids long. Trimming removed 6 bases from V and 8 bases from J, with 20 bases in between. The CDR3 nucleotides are TGTGCCAGCAGTCTACGTGGAAAGGTGGGCGATGAGCAGTTCTTC. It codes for CASSLRGKVGDEQFF.

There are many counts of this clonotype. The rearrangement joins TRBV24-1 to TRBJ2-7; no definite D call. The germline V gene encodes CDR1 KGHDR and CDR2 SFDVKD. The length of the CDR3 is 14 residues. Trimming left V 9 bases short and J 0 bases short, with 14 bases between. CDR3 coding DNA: TGTGCCACCTCCCCGGGCCCGAGCTCCTACGAGCAGTACTTC. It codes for CATSPGPSSYEQYF.

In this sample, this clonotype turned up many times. The CDR3 spells CASSPQGRSNQPQHF. CDR3 bases: TGTGCCAGTAGCCCACAGGGGAGAAGCAATCAGCCCCAGCATTTT. V gene TRBV19 combines with J gene TRBJ1-5; 7 nucleotides line up with TRBD1. V lost 6 bases and J lost 1; bases outside the gene matches: 6. The CDR3 consists of 15 residues. Germline V gene lookup returns CDR1 LNHDA and CDR2 SQIVND (reference sequence).

CDR3 nucleotide sequence: TGTGCCAGCAGCTTATCTAGAGTACATAGAAACACTGAAGCTTTCTTT. Amino acid sequence: CASSLSRVHRNTEAFF. This chain links TRBV7-9 with TRBJ1-1, with D unclear. The germline CDR1 and CDR2 sequences are SEHNR and FQNEAQ (reference sequence). V was pared by 2 bases and J by 2 bases, with 15 bases between. The CDR3 has 16 amino acids.

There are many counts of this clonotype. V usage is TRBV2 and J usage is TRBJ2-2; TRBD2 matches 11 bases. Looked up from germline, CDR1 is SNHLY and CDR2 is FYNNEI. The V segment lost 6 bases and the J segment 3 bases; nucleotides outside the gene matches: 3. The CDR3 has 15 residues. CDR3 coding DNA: TGTGCCAGCAGGAATAGCGGGAGGGACACCGGGGAGCTGTTTTTT. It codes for CASRNSGRDTGELFF.

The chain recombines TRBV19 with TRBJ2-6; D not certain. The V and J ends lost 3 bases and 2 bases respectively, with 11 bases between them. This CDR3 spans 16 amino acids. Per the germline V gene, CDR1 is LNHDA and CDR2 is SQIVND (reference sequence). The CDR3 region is CASSMSTAPGANVLTF. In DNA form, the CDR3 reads TGTGCCAGTAGTATGTCGACGGCCCCTGGGGCCAACGTCCTGACTTTC.

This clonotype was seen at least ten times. The CDR3 region has the DNA TGTGCCAGCACCCCAGGTGAGGCGAACACTGAAGCTTTCTTT. It translates to CASTPGEANTEAFF. The V gene is TRBV27, the J gene TRBJ1-1; D unclear. The germline V gene has CDR1 MNHEY and CDR2 SMNVEV (reference sequence). Trimming left V 7 bases short and J 1 base short, with 13 bases between. The CDR3 length is 14 residues.

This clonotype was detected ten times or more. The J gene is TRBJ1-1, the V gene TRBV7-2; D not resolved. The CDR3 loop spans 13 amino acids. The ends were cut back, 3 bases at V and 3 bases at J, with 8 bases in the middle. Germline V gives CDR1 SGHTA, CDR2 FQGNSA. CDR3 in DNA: TGTGCCAGCAGCTTCTATGGTGACACTGAAGCTTTCTTT. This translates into CASSFYGDTEAFF.

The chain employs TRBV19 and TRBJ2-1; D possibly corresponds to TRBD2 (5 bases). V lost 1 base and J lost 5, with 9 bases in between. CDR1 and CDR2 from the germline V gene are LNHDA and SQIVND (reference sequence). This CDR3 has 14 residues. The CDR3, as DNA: TGTGCCAGTAGTATAGTACTAGTCGACAATGAGCAGTTCTTC. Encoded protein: CASSIVLVDNEQFF.

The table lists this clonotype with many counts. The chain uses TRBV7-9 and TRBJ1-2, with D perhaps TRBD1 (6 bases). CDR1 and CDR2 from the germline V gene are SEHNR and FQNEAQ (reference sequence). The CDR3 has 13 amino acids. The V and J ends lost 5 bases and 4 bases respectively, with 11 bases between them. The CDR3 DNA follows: TGTGCCAGCAGCGCGACAGGAAGCTATGGCTACACCTTC. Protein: CASSATGSYGYTF.

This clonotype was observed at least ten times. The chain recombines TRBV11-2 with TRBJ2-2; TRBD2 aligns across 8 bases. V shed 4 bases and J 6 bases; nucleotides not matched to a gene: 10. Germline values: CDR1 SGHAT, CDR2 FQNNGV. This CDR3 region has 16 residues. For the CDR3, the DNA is TGTGCCAGCAGCTCGGTTTTAGCGGGATGGCCCGGGGAGCTGTTTTTT. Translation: CASSSVLAGWPGELFF. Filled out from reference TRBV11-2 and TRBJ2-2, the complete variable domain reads EAGVAQSPRYKIIEKRQSVAFWCNPISGHATLYWYQQILGQGPKLLIQFQNNGVVDDSQLPKDRFSAERLKGVDSTLKIQPAKLEDSAVYLCASSSVLAGWPGELFFGEGSRLTVL.